In this sample, the clone carrying this T cell receptor beta chain turned up a few times. Its antigen remains unknown. This specimen comes from a study of T cells after yellow fever vaccination. Study outcomes and limitations: Reappearing after the booster were most of the clones from primary vaccination (less than 97% CD4, approximately 85% CD8).

Trimming removed 4 bases from V and 3 bases from J; junction bases left unmatched: 7. The germline CDR1 and CDR2 sequences are SGHTA and FQGNSA. This CDR3 has 15 amino acids. TCRdb itself ran the 5' RACE reads through MiXCR, one entry per CDR3 protein. Among around 300,000 distinct CDR3 sequences, 13% were seen once, and the ten largest hold 0.45% to 0.65%. The material sequenced was CD4+ T cells sorted from PBMCs, taken 45 days after the yellow fever booster vaccination. The genes are TRBV7-2 and TRBJ2-7; 9 bases map to TRBD1. This clonotype was obtained from a man between 25 and 39 years old who received the YFV17D yellow fever vaccine. CDR3 sequence (DNA): TGTGCCAGCAGCTACGCGGGACAGGGCTTCTACGAGCAGTACTTC. Translating gives CASSYAGQGFYEQYF.